The next 26 T cell receptor beta chains were all read from a single sample in a study of blood T cells in healthy people across ages. Combining a sample-barcoded 5' primer with a J-beta primer mix, a second PCR ran for roughly 6 to 12 cycles. TCRdb re-called the 5' RACE reads with MiXCR, one entry per CDR3 protein. The table shows about 680,000 distinct CDR3 sequences, with roughly 50% occurring only once. The sequencing input was blood. The receptors derive from a woman in her sixties in good health.

CDR3 loop: CASSLDERSYNEQFF. In DNA, the CDR3 is TGTGCCAGCAGCTTAGACGAGCGGAGTTACAATGAGCAGTTCTTC. The rearrangement uses TRBV7-2 and TRBJ2-1; maybe TRBD2 (5 bases). The CDR3 has 15 amino acids. Germline V lookup: CDR1 SGHTA, CDR2 FQGNSA. V lost 1 base and J lost 4, with 11 bases in between.

The CDR3 protein is CASSTETAGYTF. The CDR3 bases are TGTGCCAGCAGCACGGAAACTGCCGGCTACACCTTC. The chain joins TRBV3-1 to TRBJ1-2; D is undetermined. Trimming left V 5 bases short and J 8 bases short, with 12 bases between. Germline CDR1 LGHDT, CDR2 YNNKEL (reference sequence). This CDR3 has 12 amino acids.

The chain employs TRBV27 and TRBJ2-1; 10 bases fit TRBD1. The J call may be in error: the DNA end matches TRBJ2-7 better. The CDR3 extends over 14 amino acids. Germline CDR1 and CDR2: MNHEY and SMNVEV (reference sequence). CDR3 protein: CASSMGQGYNEQYF. As DNA, the CDR3 is TGTGCCAGCAGTATGGGACAGGGGTATAATGAGCAGTACTTC.

The table lists this clonotype with many counts. In DNA, the CDR3 is TGCGCCAGCAGCCAAGATATAGGGGCTGGGGCCAACGTCCTGACTTTC. Translating it yields CASSQDIGAGANVLTF. The chain couples TRBV4-3 to TRBJ2-6; D possibly corresponds to TRBD1 (5 bases). The CDR3 has 16 amino acids. Trimming cost V 0 bases and J 2 bases, with 8 bases left between them. The germline CDR1 and CDR2 sequences are LGHNA and YSLEER.

This clonotype was observed a few times. The chain links TRBV4-3 to TRBJ2-1; D is possibly TRBD1 or TRBD2 (6 bases each). The DNA end is a closer match to TRBJ2-7, so the J assignment may be wrong. Per the germline V gene, CDR1 is LGHNA and CDR2 is YSLEER. The CDR3 sequence is 17 residues long. This CDR3 reads CASSQGWGLASYNEQYF. CDR3 nucleotide sequence: TGCGCCAGCAGCCAGGGCTGGGGGCTAGCGTCCTACAATGAGCAGTACTTC.

V and J are TRBV18 and TRBJ2-5; 7 nucleotides match TRBD1. J lost 1 base, V lost 3 bases, and 2 bases had no gene match. CDR1 and CDR2 (germline): KGHSH, LQKENI. This CDR3 contains 14 residues. CDR3: CASSPGQPQETQYF. CDR3 coding DNA: TGTGCCAGCTCACCGGGACAGCCCCAAGAGACCCAGTACTTC.

The chain is built from TRBV2 and TRBJ2-7; a possible D gene is TRBD2 (5 bases). V was pared by 3 bases and J by 2 bases, with 14 bases between. This CDR3 region has 15 residues. Germline CDR1 is SNHLY and CDR2 is FYNNEI. The CDR3 spells CASSDKREFTYEQYF. The DNA of the CDR3 is TGTGCCAGCAGTGATAAGAGGGAGTTCACCTACGAGCAGTACTTC. Based on the CDR3 plus reference TRBV2 and TRBJ2-7, the full variable domain is EPEVTQTPSHQVTQMGQEVILRCVPISNHLYFYWYRQILGQKVEFLVSFYNNEISEKSEIFDDQFSVERPDGSNFTLKIRSTKLEDSAMYFCASSDKREFTYEQYFGPGTRLTVT.

Only a few counts were recorded for this clonotype. V is TRBV11-1 and J is TRBJ2-3, with 10 nucleotides matching TRBD2. V was pared by 5 bases and J by 3 bases, with 11 bases of the junction left unmatched. CDR1 is SGHAT, CDR2 FQDESV, per germline (reference sequence). The CDR3 is made up of 17 amino acids. CDR3 loop: CASSPLSSGRRTDTQYF. The CDR3 bases are TGTGCCAGCAGCCCCCTGAGTAGCGGGAGGCGGACAGATACGCAGTATTTT.

The chain links TRBV30 to TRBJ2-1; TRBD2 matches at 10 bases. J was trimmed by 3 bases and V by 1 base; bases with no gene match: 6. Germline V CDR1 and CDR2: GTSNPN, SVGIG (reference sequence). The CDR3 is made up of 16 amino acids. This CDR3 is CAWSAPGLANYNEQFF. CDR3 nucleotides: TGTGCCTGGAGTGCCCCGGGACTAGCGAACTACAATGAGCAGTTCTTC.

This clonotype turned up a few times. The chain joins TRBV7-9 to TRBJ2-6; TRBD1 agrees at 8 bases. The CDR3 totals 18 residues. Germline V gene data show CDR1 as SEHNR and CDR2 as FQNEAQ (reference sequence). The ends lost 2 bases at V and 2 bases at J; junction bases unmatched: 8. The CDR3 reads CASSLTDRGKAGANVLTF. CDR3 bases: TGTGCCAGCAGCTTAACTGACAGGGGAAAAGCTGGGGCCAACGTCCTGACTTTC.

Comments on this clonotype: One base away lies a much larger clone, so this may be a sequencing read error. The CDR3 bases are TGCAGCGTCGAAACGTTACGAGCGTCATTAAATGAGCAGTTCTTC. Translated: CSVETLRASLNEQFF. This chain links TRBV29-1 with TRBJ2-1; D is unclear. The germline gives CDR1 SQVTM, CDR2 ANQGSEA. The CDR3 is made up of 15 amino acids. Trimming removed 6 bases at V and 7 bases at J, with 22 bases between.

This clonotype was counted a few times. This chain joins TRBV28 and TRBJ2-3; perhaps TRBD1 as D (6 bases). V gave up 7 bases and J gave up 2 bases, with 13 bases separating them. Germline lookup yields CDR1 MDHEN and CDR2 SYDVKM. The CDR3 length is 14 residues. CDR3 coding DNA: TGTGCCAGCACTACGCAGGGGTACACAGATACGCAGTATTTT. Protein sequence: CASTTQGYTDTQYF.

This clonotype has a single count. An end of the junction does not agree with germline; a read error may underlie this. The V gene is TRBV29-1, the J gene TRBJ2-3; either TRBD1 or TRBD2 may supply D (5 bases each). The CDR3 is made up of 15 amino acids. Germline V gene data show CDR1 as SQVTM and CDR2 as ANQGSEA. CDR3 sequence reads: CSVPTGPRSTGTQYF. The CDR3 nucleotides are TGCAGCGTCCCCACGGGACCGCGCTCCACAGGTACGCAGTATTTT.

The chain combines TRBV12-3 or TRBV12-4 with TRBJ2-1; 8 bases agree with TRBD1. The CDR3 is 15 residues long. Trimming took 7 bases from V and 6 from J; bases not matched to a gene: 11. CDR3 amino acids: CASIKTSGQGNEQFF. CDR3 nucleotides: TGTGCCAGCATCAAAACCTCCGGACAGGGCAATGAGCAGTTCTTC.

This chain uses TRBV29-1 with TRBJ2-2; 7 bases align to TRBD1. Per germline, CDR1 SQVTM and CDR2 ANQGSEA. The CDR3 length is 13 residues. After removal of 5 bases from V and 1 base from J, the junction contained 1 base not matched to a gene. The CDR3, as DNA: TGCAGCGTTCGGGACAGGAACACCGGGGAGCTGTTTTTT. It encodes CSVRDRNTGELFF.

The chain couples TRBV28 to TRBJ1-2, with TRBD1 matching over 12 bases. Germline V gene sequence: CDR1 MDHEN, CDR2 SYDVKM. The V segment lost 5 bases and the J segment 4 bases; nucleotides outside the gene matches: 8. This CDR3 has 16 amino acids. This CDR3 is CASSMGQGASSYGYTF. The DNA of the CDR3 is TGTGCCAGCAGTATGGGACAGGGGGCGTCTAGCTATGGCTACACCTTC.

The chain is built from TRBV20-1 and TRBJ2-4; D might be TRBD2 (5 bases). Germline-derived CDR1 and CDR2 are DFQATT and SNEGSKA (reference sequence). The CDR3 totals 13 residues. Between the trimmed V and J ends, which lost 3 bases and 3 bases, there was a span of 9 bases. This chain's CDR3 is CSASRGIKNIQYF. DNA for the CDR3: TGCAGTGCTAGCCGGGGAATCAAAAACATTCAGTACTTC.

This clonotype appeared a single time. At one boundary the junction diverges from the germline segment, which might be a read error. This chain joins TRBV5-6 and TRBJ2-5; 9 nucleotides agree with TRBD1. This CDR3 region has 18 residues. Germline CDR1 is SGHDT and CDR2 is YYEEEE. The CDR3 DNA is TGTGCCAGCAGCTCCCCGGTAGGGTCACAGGGGGCATTGGAGACCCGGTACTTC. Its translation: CASSSPVGSQGALETRYF. The variable domain in full, with the rest retrieved from reference TRBV5-6 and TRBJ2-5, is DAGVTQSPTHLIKTRGQQVTLRCSPKSGHDTVSWYQQALGQGPQFIFQYYEEEERQRGNFPDRFSGHQFPNYSSELNVNALLLGDSALYLCASSSPVGSQGALETRYFGPGTRLLVL.

This clonotype was seen once. The junction differs from germline at one of its ends, possibly a read error. The chain recombines TRBV4-2 with TRBJ1-1, with D perhaps TRBD1 (5 bases). Germline V gene sequence: CDR1 LGHNA, CDR2 YNFKEQ. This CDR3 comprises 15 residues. The CDR3 is CAGSQDGGSETEAFF. CDR3 DNA: TGTGCCGGCAGCCAAGATGGGGGGAGTGAAACTGAAGCTTTCTTT.

This chain links TRBV5-1 with TRBJ2-3; a possible D gene is TRBD2 (6 bases). V was cut by 0 bases and J by 6 bases, with 11 bases left in between. Germline CDR1 is SGHRS and CDR2 is YFSETQ. This CDR3 is 14 amino acids long. This chain's CDR3 is CASSLDLGRDTQYF. The CDR3 DNA follows: TGCGCCAGCAGCTTGGATTTAGGGAGGGATACGCAGTATTTT.

The chain is built from TRBV7-9 and TRBJ2-1; TRBD2 matches at 11 bases. Germline CDR1 reads SEHNR; CDR2 reads FQNEAQ (reference sequence). Germline trimming cut 8 bases from V and 9 bases from J; bases unmatched to any gene: 9. The CDR3 sequence is 14 residues long. CDR3 sequence reads: CASGRLAGQSEQFF. CDR3 nucleotides: TGTGCCAGCGGCCGACTAGCGGGACAATCTGAGCAGTTCTTC.

V usage is TRBV28 and J usage is TRBJ2-3, with D possibly being TRBD1 (5 bases). This CDR3 has 15 amino acids. The V gene lost 5 bases and the J gene lost 2 bases, with 14 bases spanning the gap. CDR1 is MDHEN, CDR2 SYDVKM, per germline. The chain's CDR3 is CASSDLGALTDTQYF. The CDR3 DNA reads as TGTGCCAGCAGTGATTTAGGGGCACTCACAGATACGCAGTATTTT.

This chain uses TRBV7-9 with TRBJ1-2; D is possibly TRBD1 (6 bases). The CDR3 length is 15 residues. V shed 0 bases and J shed 8 bases, with 16 bases lying between them. Germline V gene sequence: CDR1 SEHNR, CDR2 FQNEAQ (reference sequence). CDR3 sequence reads: CASSLAQQGIGGYTF. The CDR3 nucleotides read TGTGCCAGCAGCTTAGCGCAACAGGGCATCGGCGGCTACACCTTC.

By share, this clonotype counts as medium-sized. The chain's CDR3 is CASSGTDRGGYTF. The CDR3 DNA follows: TGTGCCAGCAGCGGGACAGACCGGGGAGGCTACACCTTC. The J gene is TRBJ1-2, the V gene TRBV12-3 or TRBV12-4; 7 nucleotides match TRBD1. The J segment lost 8 bases and the V segment lost 6 bases, leaving 9 bases of the junction unmatched. The CDR3 runs 13 residues.

Comment on this clonotype: This may come from a read error, since a much larger clone is one base off. The genes are TRBV6-6 and TRBJ2-1; perhaps TRBD2 as D (6 bases). Trimming took 2 bases from V and 13 from J, leaving 18 bases between them. The CDR3 runs 14 residues. Germline assignment: CDR1 MNHNY and CDR2 SVGAGI (reference sequence). The CDR3 sequence is CASSYGAWGETQFF. The CDR3 DNA is TGTGCCAGCAGTTACGGAGCCTGGGGGGAGACCCAGTTCTTC.

The sample holds many counts of this clonotype. This sequence joins TRBV6-2 or TRBV6-3 and TRBJ2-1; 9 bases are a match to TRBD2. Germline CDR1 reads MNHEY; CDR2 reads SVGEGT. V lost 0 bases, J lost 4 bases, and 7 bases stayed unmatched. The CDR3 sequence is 17 residues long. The CDR3 loop is CASSYSGPSGIYNEQFF. As DNA, the CDR3 is TGTGCCAGCAGTTACTCGGGGCCTAGCGGGATTTACAATGAGCAGTTCTTC.